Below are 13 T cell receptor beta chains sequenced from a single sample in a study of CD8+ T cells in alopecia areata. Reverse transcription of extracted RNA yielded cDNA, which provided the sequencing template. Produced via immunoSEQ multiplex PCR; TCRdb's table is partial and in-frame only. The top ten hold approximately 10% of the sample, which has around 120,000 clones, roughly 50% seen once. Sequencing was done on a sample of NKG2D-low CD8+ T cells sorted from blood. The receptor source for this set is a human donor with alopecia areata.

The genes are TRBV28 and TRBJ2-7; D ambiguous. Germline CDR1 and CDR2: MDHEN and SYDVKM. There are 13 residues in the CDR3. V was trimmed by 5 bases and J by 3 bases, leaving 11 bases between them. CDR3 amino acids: CASSRTHIYEQYF. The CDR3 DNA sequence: TGTGCCAGCAGTCGTACCCACATCTACGAGCAGTACTTC. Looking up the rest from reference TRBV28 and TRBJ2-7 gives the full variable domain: DVKVTQSSRYLVKRTGEKVFLECVQDMDHENMFWYRQDPGLGLRLIYFSYDVKMKEKGDIPEGYSVSREKKERFSLILESASTNQTSMYLCASSRTHIYEQYFGPGTRLTVT.

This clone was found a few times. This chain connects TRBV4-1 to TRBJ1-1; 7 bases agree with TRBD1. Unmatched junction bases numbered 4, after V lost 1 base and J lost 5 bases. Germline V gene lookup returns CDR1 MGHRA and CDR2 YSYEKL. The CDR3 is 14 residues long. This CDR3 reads CASSQADRETEAFF. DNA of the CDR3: TGCGCCAGCAGCCAAGCAGACAGGGAGACTGAAGCTTTCTTT.

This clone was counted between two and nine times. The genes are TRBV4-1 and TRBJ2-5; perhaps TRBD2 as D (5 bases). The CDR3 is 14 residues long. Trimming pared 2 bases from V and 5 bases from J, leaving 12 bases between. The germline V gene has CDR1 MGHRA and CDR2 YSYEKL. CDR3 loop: CASSQRGGEETQYF. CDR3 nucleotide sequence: TGCGCCAGCAGCCAACGAGGAGGCGAGGAGACCCAGTACTTC.

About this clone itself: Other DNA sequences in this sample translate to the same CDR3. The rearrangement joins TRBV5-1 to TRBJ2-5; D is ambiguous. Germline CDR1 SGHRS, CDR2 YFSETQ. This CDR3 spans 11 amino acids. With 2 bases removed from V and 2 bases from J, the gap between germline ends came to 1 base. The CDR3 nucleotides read TGCGCCAGCAGCTTTCAAGAGACCCAGTACTTC. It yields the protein CASSFQETQYF.

The CDR3, as DNA: TGTGCCTGGAGCCCCGGGACTAGCCGGGTGATGGAGCAGTTCTTC. It codes for CAWSPGTSRVMEQFF. J is TRBJ2-1 and V is TRBV30; 9 nucleotides agree with TRBD2. Germline CDR1 and CDR2: GTSNPN and SVGIG (reference sequence). The ends lost 3 bases at V and 10 bases at J; junction bases unmatched: 13. The CDR3 extends over 15 amino acids. Drawing the rest from reference TRBV30 and TRBJ2-1, the complete variable domain is SQTIHQWPATLVQPVGSPLSLECTVEGTSNPNLYWYRQAAGRGLQLLFYSVGIGQISSEVPQNLSASRPQDRQFILSSKKLLLSDSGFYLCAWSPGTSRVMEQFFGPGTRLTVL.

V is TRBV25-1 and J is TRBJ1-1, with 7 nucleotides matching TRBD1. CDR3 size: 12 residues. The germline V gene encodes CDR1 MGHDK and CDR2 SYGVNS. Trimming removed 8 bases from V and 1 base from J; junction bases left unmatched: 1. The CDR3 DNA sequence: TGTGCCAGCGGGGACAGGAACACTGAAGCTTTCTTT. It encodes CASGDRNTEAFF.

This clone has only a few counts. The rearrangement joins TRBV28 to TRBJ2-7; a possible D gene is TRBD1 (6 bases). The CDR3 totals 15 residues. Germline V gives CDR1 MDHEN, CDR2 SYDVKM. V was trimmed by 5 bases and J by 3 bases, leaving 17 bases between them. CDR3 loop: CASSPRDNQFYEQYF. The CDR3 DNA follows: TGTGCCAGCAGTCCCCGGGACAATCAGTTCTACGAGCAGTACTTC.

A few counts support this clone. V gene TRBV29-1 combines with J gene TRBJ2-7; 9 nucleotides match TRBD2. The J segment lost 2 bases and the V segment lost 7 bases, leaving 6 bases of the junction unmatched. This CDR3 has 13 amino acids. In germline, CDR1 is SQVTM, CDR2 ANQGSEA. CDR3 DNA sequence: TGCAGCGCCGCGGGGGGGGATACCTACGAGCAGTACTTC. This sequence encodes CSAAGGDTYEQYF.

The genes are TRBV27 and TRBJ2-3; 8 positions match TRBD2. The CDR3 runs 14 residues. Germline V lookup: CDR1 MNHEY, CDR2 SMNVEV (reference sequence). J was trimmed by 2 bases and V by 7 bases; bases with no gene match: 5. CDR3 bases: TGTGCCAGCACCGAGCGGGAGACCACAGATACGCAGTATTTT. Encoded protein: CASTERETTDTQYF.

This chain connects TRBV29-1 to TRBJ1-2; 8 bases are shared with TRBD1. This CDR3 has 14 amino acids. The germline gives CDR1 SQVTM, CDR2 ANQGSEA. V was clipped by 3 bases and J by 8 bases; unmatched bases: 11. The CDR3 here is CSVDQGTGLAGYTF. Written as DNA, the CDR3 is TGCAGCGTTGATCAAGGGACAGGCCTTGCGGGCTACACCTTC.

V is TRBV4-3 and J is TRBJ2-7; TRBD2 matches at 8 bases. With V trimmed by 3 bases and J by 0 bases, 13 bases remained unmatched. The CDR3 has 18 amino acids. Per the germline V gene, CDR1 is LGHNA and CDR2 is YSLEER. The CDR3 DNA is TGCGCCAGCAGCCAGTATCTAGCGGGCCCGTCGTCCTCCTACGAGCAGTACTTC. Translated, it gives CASSQYLAGPSSSYEQYF.

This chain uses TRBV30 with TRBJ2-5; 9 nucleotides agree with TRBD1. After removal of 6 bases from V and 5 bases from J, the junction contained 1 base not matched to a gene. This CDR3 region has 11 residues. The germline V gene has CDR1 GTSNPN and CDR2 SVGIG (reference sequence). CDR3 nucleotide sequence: TGTGCCTGTGACAGGGGGGAGACCCAGTACTTC. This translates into CACDRGETQYF.

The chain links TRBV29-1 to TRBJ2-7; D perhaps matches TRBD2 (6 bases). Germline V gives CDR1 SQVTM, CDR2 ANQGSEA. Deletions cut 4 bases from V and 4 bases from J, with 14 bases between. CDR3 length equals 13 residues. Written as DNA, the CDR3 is TGCAGCGTTGTCGGGAGTTTGGGTTACGAGCAGTACTTC. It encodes CSVVGSLGYEQYF.